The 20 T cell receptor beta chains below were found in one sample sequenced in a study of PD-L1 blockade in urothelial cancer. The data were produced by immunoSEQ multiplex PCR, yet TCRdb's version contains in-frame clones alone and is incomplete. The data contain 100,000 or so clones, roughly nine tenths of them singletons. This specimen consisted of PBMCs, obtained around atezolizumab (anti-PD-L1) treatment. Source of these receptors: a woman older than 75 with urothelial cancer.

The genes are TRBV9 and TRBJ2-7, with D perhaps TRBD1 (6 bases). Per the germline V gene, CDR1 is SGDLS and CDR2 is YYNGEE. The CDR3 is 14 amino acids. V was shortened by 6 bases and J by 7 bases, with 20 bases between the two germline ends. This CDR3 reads CASTPGEPQGEQYF. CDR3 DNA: TGTGCCAGCACCCCCGGAGAGCCGCAGGGGGAGCAGTACTTC.

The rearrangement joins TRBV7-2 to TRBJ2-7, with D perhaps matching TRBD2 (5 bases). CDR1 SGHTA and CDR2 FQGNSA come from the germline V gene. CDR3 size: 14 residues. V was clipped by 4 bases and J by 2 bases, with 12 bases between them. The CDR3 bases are TGTGCCAGCAGCTCCAAGGGCGGGCCCTACGAGCAGTACTTC. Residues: CASSSKGGPYEQYF.

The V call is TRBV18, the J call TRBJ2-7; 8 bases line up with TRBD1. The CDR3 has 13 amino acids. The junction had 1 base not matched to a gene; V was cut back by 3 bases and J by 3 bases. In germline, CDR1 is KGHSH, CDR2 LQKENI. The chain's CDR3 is CASSPTGDYEQYF. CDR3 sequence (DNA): TGTGCCAGCTCACCGACAGGGGACTACGAGCAGTACTTC.

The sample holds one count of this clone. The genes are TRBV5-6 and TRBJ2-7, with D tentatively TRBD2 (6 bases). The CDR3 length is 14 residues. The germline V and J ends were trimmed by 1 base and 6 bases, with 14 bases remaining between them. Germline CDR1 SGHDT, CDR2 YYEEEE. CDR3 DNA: TGTGCCAGCAGCTTGACGGGAGTCCTCCCCGAGCAGTACTTC. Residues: CASSLTGVLPEQYF.

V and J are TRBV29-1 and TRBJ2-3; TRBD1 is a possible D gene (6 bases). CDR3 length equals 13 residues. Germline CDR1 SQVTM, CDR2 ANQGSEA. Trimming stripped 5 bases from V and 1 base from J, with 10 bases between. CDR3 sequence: CSVRGGGTDTQYF. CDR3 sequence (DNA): TGCAGCGTTCGAGGGGGTGGCACAGATACGCAGTATTTT.

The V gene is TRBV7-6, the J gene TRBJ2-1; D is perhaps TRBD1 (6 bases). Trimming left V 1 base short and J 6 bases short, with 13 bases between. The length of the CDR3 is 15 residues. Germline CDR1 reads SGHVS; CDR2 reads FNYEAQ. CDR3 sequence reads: CASSLEGVVGNEQFF. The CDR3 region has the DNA TGTGCCAGCAGCTTAGAGGGGGTTGTCGGCAATGAGCAGTTCTTC. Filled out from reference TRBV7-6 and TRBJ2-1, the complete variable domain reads GAGVSQSPRYKVTKRGQDVALRCDPISGHVSLYWYRQALGQGPEFLTYFNYEAQQDKSGLPNDRFSAERPEGSISTLTIQRTEQRDSAMYRCASSLEGVVGNEQFFGPGTRLTVL.

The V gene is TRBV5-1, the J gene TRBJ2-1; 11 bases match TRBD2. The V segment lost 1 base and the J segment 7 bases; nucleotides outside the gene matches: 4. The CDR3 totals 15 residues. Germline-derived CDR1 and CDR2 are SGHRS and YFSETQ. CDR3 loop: CASSLTSGSWNEQFF. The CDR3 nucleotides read TGCGCCAGCAGCTTGACTAGCGGGAGCTGGAATGAGCAGTTCTTC.

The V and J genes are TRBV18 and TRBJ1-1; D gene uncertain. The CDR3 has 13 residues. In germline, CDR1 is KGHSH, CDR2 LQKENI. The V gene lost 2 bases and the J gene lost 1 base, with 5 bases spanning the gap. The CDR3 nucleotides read TGTGCCAGCTCACCAGGCCCGAACACTGAAGCTTTCTTT. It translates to CASSPGPNTEAFF. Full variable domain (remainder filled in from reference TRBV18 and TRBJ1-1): NAGVMQNPRHLVRRRGQEARLRCSPMKGHSHVYWYRQLPEEGLKFMVYLQKENIIDESGMPKERFSAEFPKEGPSILRIQQVVRGDSAAYFCASSPGPNTEAFFGQGTRLTVV.

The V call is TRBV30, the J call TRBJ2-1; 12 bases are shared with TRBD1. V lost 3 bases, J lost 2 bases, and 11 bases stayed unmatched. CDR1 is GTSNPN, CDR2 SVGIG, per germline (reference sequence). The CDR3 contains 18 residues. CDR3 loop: CAWRDRDRGLFAYNEQFF. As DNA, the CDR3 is TGTGCCTGGAGGGACCGGGACAGGGGGCTGTTCGCCTACAATGAGCAGTTCTTC.

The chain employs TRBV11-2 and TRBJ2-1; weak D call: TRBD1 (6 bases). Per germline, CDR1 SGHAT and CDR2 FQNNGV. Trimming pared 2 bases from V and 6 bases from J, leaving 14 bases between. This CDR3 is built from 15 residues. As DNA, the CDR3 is TGTGCCAGCAGCTTAAATACAGGGTCCGGCAATGAGCAGTTCTTC. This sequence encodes CASSLNTGSGNEQFF.

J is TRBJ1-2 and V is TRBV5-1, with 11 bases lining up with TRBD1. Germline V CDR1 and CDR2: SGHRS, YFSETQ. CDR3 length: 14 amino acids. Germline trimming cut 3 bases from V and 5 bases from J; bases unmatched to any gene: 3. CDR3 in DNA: TGCGCCAGCAGCTCAGGACAGGGGGCGTATGGCTACACCTTC. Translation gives CASSSGQGAYGYTF. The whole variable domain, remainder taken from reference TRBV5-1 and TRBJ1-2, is KAGVTQTPRYLIKTRGQQVTLSCSPISGHRSVSWYQQTPGQGLQFLFEYFSETQRNKGNFPGRFSGRQFSNSRSEMNVSTLELGDSALYLCASSSGQGAYGYTFGSGTRLTVV.

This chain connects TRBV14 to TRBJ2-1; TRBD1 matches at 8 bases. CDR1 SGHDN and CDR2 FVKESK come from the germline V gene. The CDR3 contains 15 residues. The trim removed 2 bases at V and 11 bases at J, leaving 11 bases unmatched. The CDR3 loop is CASSQIQGAKSQQFF. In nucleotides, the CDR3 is TGTGCCAGCAGCCAAATTCAGGGGGCGAAAAGTCAGCAGTTCTTC.

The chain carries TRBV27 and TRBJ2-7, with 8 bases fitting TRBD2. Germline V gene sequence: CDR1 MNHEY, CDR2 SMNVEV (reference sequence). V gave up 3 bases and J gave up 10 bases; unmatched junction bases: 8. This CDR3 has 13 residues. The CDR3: CASSLGTSLIQYF. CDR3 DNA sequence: TGTGCCAGCAGTTTGGGGACTAGTCTGATACAGTACTTC.

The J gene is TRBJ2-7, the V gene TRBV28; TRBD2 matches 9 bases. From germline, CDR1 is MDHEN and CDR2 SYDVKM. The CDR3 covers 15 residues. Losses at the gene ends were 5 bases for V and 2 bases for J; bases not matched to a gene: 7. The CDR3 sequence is CASSAAGGMTYEQYF. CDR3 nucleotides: TGTGCCAGCAGTGCGGCGGGAGGGATGACCTACGAGCAGTACTTC.

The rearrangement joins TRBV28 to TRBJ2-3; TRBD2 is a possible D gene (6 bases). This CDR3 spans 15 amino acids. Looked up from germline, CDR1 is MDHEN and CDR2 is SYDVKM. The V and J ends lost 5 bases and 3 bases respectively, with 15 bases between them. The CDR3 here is CASSPGGSATDTQYF. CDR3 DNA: TGTGCCAGCAGTCCCGGGGGTAGCGCTACAGATACGCAGTATTTT.

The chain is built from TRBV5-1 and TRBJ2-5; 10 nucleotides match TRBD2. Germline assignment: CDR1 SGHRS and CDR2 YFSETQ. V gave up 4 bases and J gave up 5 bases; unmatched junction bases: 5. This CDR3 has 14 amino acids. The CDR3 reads CASSGGLAAETQYF. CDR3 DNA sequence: TGCGCCAGCAGCGGCGGACTAGCGGCGGAGACCCAGTACTTC.

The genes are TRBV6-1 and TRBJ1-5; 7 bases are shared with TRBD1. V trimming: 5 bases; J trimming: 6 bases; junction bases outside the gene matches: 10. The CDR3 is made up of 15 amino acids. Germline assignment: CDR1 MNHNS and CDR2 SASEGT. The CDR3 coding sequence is TGTGCCAGCAGTAAAACAGGGGCTGTGGTTCAGCCCCAGCATTTT. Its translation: CASSKTGAVVQPQHF.

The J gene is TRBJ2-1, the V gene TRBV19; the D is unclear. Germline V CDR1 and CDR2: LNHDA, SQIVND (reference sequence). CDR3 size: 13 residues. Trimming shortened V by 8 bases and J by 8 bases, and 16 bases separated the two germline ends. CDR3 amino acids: CASSSPLSDEQFF. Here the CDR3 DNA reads TGTGCCAGTTCCTCTCCGTTATCGGATGAGCAGTTCTTC.

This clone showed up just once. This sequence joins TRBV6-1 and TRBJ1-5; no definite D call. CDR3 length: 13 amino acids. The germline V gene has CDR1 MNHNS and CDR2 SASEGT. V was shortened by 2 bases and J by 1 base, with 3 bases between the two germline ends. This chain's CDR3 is CASSEQSNQPQHF. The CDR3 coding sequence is TGTGCCAGCAGTGAACAAAGCAATCAGCCCCAGCATTTT.

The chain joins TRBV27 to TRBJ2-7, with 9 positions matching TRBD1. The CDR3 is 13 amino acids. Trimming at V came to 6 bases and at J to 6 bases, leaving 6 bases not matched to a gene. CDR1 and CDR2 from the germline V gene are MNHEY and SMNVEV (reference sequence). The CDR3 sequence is CASRPGTGTEQYF. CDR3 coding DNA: TGTGCCAGCAGGCCCGGGACAGGGACCGAGCAGTACTTC.